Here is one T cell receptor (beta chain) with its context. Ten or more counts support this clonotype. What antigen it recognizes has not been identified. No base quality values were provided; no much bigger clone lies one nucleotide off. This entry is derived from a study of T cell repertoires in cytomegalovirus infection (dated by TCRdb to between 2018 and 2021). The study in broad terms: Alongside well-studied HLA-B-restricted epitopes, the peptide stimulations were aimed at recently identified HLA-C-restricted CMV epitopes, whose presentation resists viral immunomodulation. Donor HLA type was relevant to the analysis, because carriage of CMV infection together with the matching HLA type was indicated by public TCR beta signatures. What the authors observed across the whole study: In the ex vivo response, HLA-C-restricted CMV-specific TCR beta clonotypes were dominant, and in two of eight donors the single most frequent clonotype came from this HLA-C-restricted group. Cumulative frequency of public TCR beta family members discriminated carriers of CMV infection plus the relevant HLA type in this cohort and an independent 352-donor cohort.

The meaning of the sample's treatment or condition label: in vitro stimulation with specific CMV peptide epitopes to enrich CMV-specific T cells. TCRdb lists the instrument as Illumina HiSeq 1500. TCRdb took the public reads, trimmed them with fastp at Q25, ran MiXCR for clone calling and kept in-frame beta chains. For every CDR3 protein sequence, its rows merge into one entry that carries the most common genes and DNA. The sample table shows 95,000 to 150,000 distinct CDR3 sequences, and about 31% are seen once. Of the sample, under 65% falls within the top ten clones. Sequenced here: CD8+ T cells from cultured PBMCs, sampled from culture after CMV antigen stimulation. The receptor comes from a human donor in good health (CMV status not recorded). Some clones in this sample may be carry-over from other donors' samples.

The DNA reads as follows: TGTGCCAGCAGCGGTGACAGGGCTGGGGCCAACGTCCTGACTTTC. Its protein product is CASSGDRAGANVLTF. The sequence links TRBV5-4 to TRBJ2-6; TRBD1 matches 7 bases in the middle. The germline V gene (reference sequence) gives CDR1 as SGHNT and CDR2 as YYREEE. From V the trimming removes 4 bases and from J it removes 2 bases, while the gene matches leave 3 bases of the junction unaccounted for. The CDR3 runs 15 amino acids, cysteine and phenylalanine included. Of the read, only the CDR3 DNA is kept; its 45 bases are in frame from base 1.